This is a list of T cell receptor beta chains from one sample in a study of CD8 T cells in ankylosing spondylitis. TCRdb ran MiXCR on the 5' RACE reads and lists one entry per CDR3 protein. The profile shows 250,000 to 350,000 distinct CDR3 sequences, roughly 20% of them singletons. Sequencing was carried out using blood, either unsorted or a sorted T cell fraction (not recorded which). Receptor source: a male donor with ankylosing spondylitis or in good health (not recorded which). Both conserved end residues are part of each CDR3. The D gene is left open where the match is weak. Only some rows state a clone size, as once, few, many or a class for expanded clones.

d_gene: .
abundance: few
v_gene: TRBV29-1
j_gene: TRBJ1-2
CDR3nt: TGCAGCGTTTTGGAGGGGACCTATGGCTACACCTTC
CDR3aa: CSVLEGTYGYTF

d_gene: .
abundance: many
v_gene: TRBV5-4
j_gene: TRBJ1-2
CDR3nt: TGTGCCAGCAGCTTTCCGGCCGGCGGTGACTATGGCTACACCTTC
CDR3aa: CASSFPAGGDYGYTF

d_gene: TRBD2
abundance: many
v_gene: TRBV20-1
j_gene: TRBJ2-3
CDR3nt: TGCAGTGCTCCGACTAGCGGTAACACAGATACGCAGTATTTT
CDR3aa: CSAPTSGNTDTQYF

d_gene: .
abundance: few
v_gene: TRBV20-1
j_gene: TRBJ2-5
CDR3nt: TGCAGTGCTACAGGGCGTGGAAGACAAGAGACCCAGTACTTC
CDR3aa: CSATGRGRQETQYF

d_gene: TRBD1
abundance: many
v_gene: TRBV5-1
j_gene: TRBJ2-3
CDR3nt: TGCGCCAGCAGCGAAACAGGGGGGAGAGATACGCAGTATTTT
CDR3aa: CASSETGGRDTQYF

d_gene: .
abundance: many
v_gene: TRBV20-1
j_gene: TRBJ1-5
CDR3nt: TGCAGTGCTTATGACTTGGACCCGTATAGCAATCAGCCCCAGCATTTT
CDR3aa: CSAYDLDPYSNQPQHF

d_gene: .
abundance: .
v_gene: TRBV12-3/TRBV12-4
j_gene: TRBJ2-3
CDR3nt: TGTGCCAGCAGTTTATGGGGCGCAGATACGCAGTATTTT
CDR3aa: CASSLWGADTQYF

d_gene: .
abundance: few
v_gene: TRBV6-1
j_gene: TRBJ2-2
CDR3nt: TGTGCCAGCAGTGAGGCTGGATTGAGGGAGCTGTTTTTT
CDR3aa: CASSEAGLRELFF

d_gene: TRBD2
abundance: few
v_gene: TRBV20-1
j_gene: TRBJ2-1
CDR3nt: TGCAGTGCTAGTCCCACTAGCGGGAGCTACAATGAGCAGTTCTTC
CDR3aa: CSASPTSGSYNEQFF

d_gene: .
abundance: .
v_gene: TRBV3-1
j_gene: TRBJ2-1
CDR3nt: TGTGCCAGCAGAGAGTCAGGTAGCTCCTACAATGAGCAGTTCTTC
CDR3aa: CASRESGSSYNEQFF

d_gene: TRBD1
abundance: .
v_gene: TRBV6-2/TRBV6-3
j_gene: TRBJ2-2
CDR3nt: TGTGCCAGCAACAACGCGAGGGGGCTGCTGTTTTTT
CDR3aa: CASNNARGLLFF

d_gene: .
abundance: .
v_gene: TRBV20-1
j_gene: TRBJ1-1
CDR3nt: TGCAGTGCTAGAGATCGGGTACAGGGTGGCGTGAACACTGAAGCTTTCTTT
CDR3aa: CSARDRVQGGVNTEAFF

d_gene: .
abundance: .
v_gene: TRBV7-9
j_gene: TRBJ1-2
CDR3nt: TGTGCCAGCAGCTTATCCCGGACGGCGAATTATGGCTACACCTTC
CDR3aa: CASSLSRTANYGYTF

d_gene: .
abundance: .
v_gene: TRBV10-1
j_gene: TRBJ2-4
CDR3nt: TGCGCCAGCAGTGAGTGGTCCGGACCCCGGTACTTC
CDR3aa: CASSEWSGPRYF

d_gene: TRBD1
abundance: many
v_gene: TRBV28
j_gene: TRBJ1-4
CDR3nt: TGTGCCAGCAGTCTAGTGGGGCAACAGGGGGATGAAAAACTGTTTTTT
CDR3aa: CASSLVGQQGDEKLFF

d_gene: .
abundance: .
v_gene: TRBV19
j_gene: TRBJ2-1
CDR3nt: TGTGCCAGTACCATGGGGAATCTGTACAATGAGCAGTTCTTC
CDR3aa: CASTMGNLYNEQFF

d_gene: .
abundance: .
v_gene: TRBV29-1
j_gene: TRBJ2-3
CDR3nt: TGCAGCGTTGCTCCCCATGCCGCAGATACGCAGTATTTT
CDR3aa: CSVAPHAADTQYF

d_gene: .
abundance: few
v_gene: TRBV29-1
j_gene: TRBJ2-2
CDR3nt: TGCAGCGTTGCTAGGGACGCGAACACCGGGGAGCTGTTTTTT
CDR3aa: CSVARDANTGELFF

d_gene: TRBD1
abundance: .
v_gene: TRBV20-1
j_gene: TRBJ1-5
CDR3nt: TGCAGTGCTTCGACGGGACAGGGTTATCAGCCCCCGCATTTT
CDR3aa: CSASTGQGYQPPHF

d_gene: .
abundance: many
v_gene: TRBV12-3/TRBV12-4
j_gene: TRBJ2-3
CDR3nt: TGTGCCAGCAGTTCGGGACGGAGCACAGATACGCAGTATTTT
CDR3aa: CASSSGRSTDTQYF

d_gene: .
abundance: few
v_gene: TRBV4-1
j_gene: TRBJ1-5
CDR3nt: TGCGCCAGCAGCCAAGATCAGGACTATAGCAATCAGCCCCAGCATTTT
CDR3aa: CASSQDQDYSNQPQHF

d_gene: TRBD1
abundance: few
v_gene: TRBV20-1
j_gene: TRBJ2-4
CDR3nt: TGCAGTGCTCCCCCTATTCCAGGGGGTCTCAAAAACATTCAGTACTTC
CDR3aa: CSAPPIPGGLKNIQYF

d_gene: TRBD1
abundance: .
v_gene: TRBV6-1
j_gene: TRBJ1-6
CDR3nt: TGTGCCAGCACTAGGACAGGGGGTCGAGGTTCACCCCTCCACTTT
CDR3aa: CASTRTGGRGSPLHF

d_gene: .
abundance: .
v_gene: TRBV28
j_gene: TRBJ1-4
CDR3nt: TGTGCCAGCAGTTCCCAGCGGGGGTCGAAGGAAAAACTGTTTTTT
CDR3aa: CASSSQRGSKEKLFF

d_gene: .
abundance: .
v_gene: TRBV5-1
j_gene: TRBJ2-5
CDR3nt: TGCGCCAGCAGCTTGGACTCAGGGAGGCGGGAGACCCAGTACTTC
CDR3aa: CASSLDSGRRETQYF

d_gene: .
abundance: many
v_gene: TRBV20-1
j_gene: TRBJ1-6
CDR3nt: TGCAGTGCTCCGAGCCAGGGTGGGAATTCACCCCTCCACTTT
CDR3aa: CSAPSQGGNSPLHF

d_gene: TRBD2
abundance: .
v_gene: TRBV5-1
j_gene: TRBJ2-3
CDR3nt: TGCGCCAGCAGCGTATTAGCGGGGGGGCCAGCAGATACGCAGTATTTT
CDR3aa: CASSVLAGGPADTQYF

d_gene: TRBD1
abundance: few
v_gene: TRBV28
j_gene: TRBJ2-6
CDR3nt: TGTGCCAGCAGTTTACAAAGGTTCCGCGGACAGGGCAACTCTGGGGCCAACGTCCTGACTTTC
CDR3aa: CASSLQRFRGQGNSGANVLTF

d_gene: .
abundance: .
v_gene: TRBV20-1
j_gene: TRBJ2-1
CDR3nt: TGCAGTGCCGCTACAGGGTTCTCCAATGAGCAGTTCTTC
CDR3aa: CSAATGFSNEQFF

d_gene: .
abundance: .
v_gene: TRBV27
j_gene: TRBJ1-1
CDR3nt: TGTGCCAGCAGTCCCCTTGGGGCAGGGCTGAACACTGAAGCTTTCTTT
CDR3aa: CASSPLGAGLNTEAFF

d_gene: TRBD2
abundance: many
v_gene: TRBV20-1
j_gene: TRBJ2-1
CDR3nt: TGCAGTGCTAGCCCGACTAGCGGGAACGATGAGCAGTTCTTC
CDR3aa: CSASPTSGNDEQFF

d_gene: TRBD1
abundance: .
v_gene: TRBV5-1
j_gene: TRBJ2-2
CDR3nt: TGCGCCAGCAGGAGGGGGACAGGGACCCTTTACACCGGGGAGCTGTTTTTT
CDR3aa: CASRRGTGTLYTGELFF

d_gene: .
abundance: .
v_gene: TRBV3-1
j_gene: TRBJ1-1
CDR3nt: TGTGCCAGCAGCCAAGTTTTGGGAGCCACTGAAGCTTTCTTT
CDR3aa: CASSQVLGATEAFF

d_gene: TRBD1
abundance: .
v_gene: TRBV7-3
j_gene: TRBJ1-3
CDR3nt: TGTGCCAGCAGCCCAACGGGACAGAGAGGAAACACCATATATTTT
CDR3aa: CASSPTGQRGNTIYF

d_gene: .
abundance: many
v_gene: TRBV12-3/TRBV12-4
j_gene: TRBJ2-5
CDR3nt: TGTGCCAGCAGTTTTCACCAAGAGACCCAGTACTTC
CDR3aa: CASSFHQETQYF

d_gene: TRBD1
abundance: .
v_gene: TRBV11-3
j_gene: TRBJ2-1
CDR3nt: TGTGCCGGGGGACAGGGTTCCTACAATGAGCAGTTCTTC
CDR3aa: CAGGQGSYNEQFF

d_gene: TRBD1
abundance: few
v_gene: TRBV3-1
j_gene: TRBJ1-5
CDR3nt: TGTGCCAGCAGCCAACCCGGACAGGGCCAGCCCCAGCATTTT
CDR3aa: CASSQPGQGQPQHF

d_gene: .
abundance: .
v_gene: TRBV10-3
j_gene: TRBJ1-5
CDR3nt: TGTGCCGCCGGGGGCCGAAGGGGGGAGGATAGCAATCAGCCCCAGCATTTT
CDR3aa: CAAGGRRGEDSNQPQHF

d_gene: .
abundance: .
v_gene: TRBV12-3/TRBV12-4
j_gene: TRBJ1-1
CDR3nt: TGTGCCAGCAGTCCCGGTTTAGGGATCACTGAAGCTTTCTTT
CDR3aa: CASSPGLGITEAFF

d_gene: .
abundance: .
v_gene: TRBV12-3/TRBV12-4
j_gene: TRBJ2-2
CDR3nt: TGTGCCAGCACCCTAGACAGCACCGGGGAGCTGTTTTTT
CDR3aa: CASTLDSTGELFF

d_gene: .
abundance: .
v_gene: TRBV5-1
j_gene: TRBJ1-1
CDR3nt: TGCGCCAGCAGCGCACTAGCTACTGGTGGGAGAAAAGCTTTCTTT
CDR3aa: CASSALATGGRKAFF

d_gene: TRBD2
abundance: few
v_gene: TRBV12-3/TRBV12-4
j_gene: TRBJ2-1
CDR3nt: TGTGCCAGCAGAGAACCGGGACTAGGGTCCGGGGAGCAGTTCTTC
CDR3aa: CASREPGLGSGEQFF